This T cell receptor (beta chain) emerged from a study of T-cell memory formation after mild COVID-19. Study information: In these data, TCR clusters were largely donor specific. Whole-study results and caveats: The authors did not confirm SARS-CoV-2 specificity of second-wave clones peaking day 37. Largely, contracting CD4+ clones fell within CM and EM, and contracting CD8+ clones within EMRA.

TCRdb analysed the 5' RACE reads with MiXCR anew, one entry per CDR3 protein. The table includes about half a million distinct CDR3 sequences, 15% to 20% detected once. The CDR3 extends over 16 amino acids. Germline V lookup: CDR1 SEHNR, CDR2 FQNEAQ (reference sequence). J gave up 7 bases and V 1 base, and 10 bases lay outside the gene matches. Turning to this clonotype: Its antigen is not known.

The origin of this receptor is an adult woman who had mild COVID-19 (a few samples of this study predate the infection). Cell type and time point are not known. The V call is TRBV7-9, the J call TRBJ2-1; 7 bases match TRBD2. Sequencing used PBMCs or a T cell subset sorted from them (not recorded which). Here the CDR3 DNA reads TGTGCCAGCAGCTTAGATGTGACTAGCATTGGTAATGAGCAGTTCTTC. Protein product: CASSLDVTSIGNEQFF.